What follows is one TCR beta chain and its context. The target antigen is unknown. V shed 2 bases, J shed 1 base, and the junction held 4 bases outside the gene matches. Germline CDR1 is SGHRS and CDR2 is YFSETQ. This CDR3 has 16 amino acids. The sample belongs to a study of T-cell memory formation after mild COVID-19. Turning to the study itself: There were largely donor-specific TCR clusters. General study points: Largely, contracting CD4+ clones fell within CM and EM, and contracting CD8+ clones within EMRA. Some clones that responded turned up in pre-infection memory, which suggests that cross-reactive memory joined in.

Libraries for TCRalpha and TCRbeta carried sample barcodes and unique molecular identifiers via 5'RACE. TCRdb re-called the 5' RACE reads through MiXCR, storing one row per CDR3 protein. In the table there are about 58,000 distinct CDR3 sequences, around a quarter of which are singletons. This chain joins TRBV5-1 and TRBJ2-1; 9 bases align to TRBD1. The source of this sequence is a man in his late teens or twenties who had mild COVID-19 (a few samples of this study predate the infection). Cell type and time point are not known. Sequenced material: PBMCs or a T cell subset sorted from them (not recorded which). Here the CDR3 reads CASSFVGQGSYNEQFF. The CDR3, as DNA: TGCGCCAGCAGCTTCGTGGGACAGGGTTCCTACAATGAGCAGTTCTTC.